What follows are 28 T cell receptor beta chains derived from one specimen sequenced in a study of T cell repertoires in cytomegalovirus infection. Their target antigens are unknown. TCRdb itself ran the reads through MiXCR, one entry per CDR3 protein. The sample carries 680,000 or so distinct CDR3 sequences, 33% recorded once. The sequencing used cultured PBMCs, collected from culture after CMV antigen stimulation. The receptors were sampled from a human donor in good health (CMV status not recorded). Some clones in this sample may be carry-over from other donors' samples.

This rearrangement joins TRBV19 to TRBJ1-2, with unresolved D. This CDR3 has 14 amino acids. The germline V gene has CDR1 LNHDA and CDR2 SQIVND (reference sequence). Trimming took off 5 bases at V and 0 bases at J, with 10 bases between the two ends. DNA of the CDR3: TGTGCCAGTAGTCCCTCCTCAGCTAACTATGGCTACACCTTC. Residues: CASSPSSANYGYTF.

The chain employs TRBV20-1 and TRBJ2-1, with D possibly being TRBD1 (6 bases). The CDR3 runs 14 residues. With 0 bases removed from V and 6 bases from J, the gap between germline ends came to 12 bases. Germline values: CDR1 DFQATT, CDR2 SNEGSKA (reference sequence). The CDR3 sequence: CSARDLQGANEQFF. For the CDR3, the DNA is TGCAGTGCTAGAGATTTACAGGGTGCCAATGAGCAGTTCTTC.

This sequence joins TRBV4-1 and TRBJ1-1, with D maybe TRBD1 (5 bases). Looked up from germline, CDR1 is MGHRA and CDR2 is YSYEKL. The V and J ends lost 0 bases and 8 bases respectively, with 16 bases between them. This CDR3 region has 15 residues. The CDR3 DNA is TGCGCCAGCAGCCAAGATTCTTTGGGGCGGACGGAAGCTTTCTTT. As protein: CASSQDSLGRTEAFF.

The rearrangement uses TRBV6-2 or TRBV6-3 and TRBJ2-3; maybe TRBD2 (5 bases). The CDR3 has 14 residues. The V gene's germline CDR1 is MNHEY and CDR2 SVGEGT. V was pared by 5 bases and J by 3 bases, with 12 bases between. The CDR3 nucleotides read TGTGCCAGCAGTCCCGCGGGTGCGACAGATACGCAGTATTTT. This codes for CASSPAGATDTQYF.

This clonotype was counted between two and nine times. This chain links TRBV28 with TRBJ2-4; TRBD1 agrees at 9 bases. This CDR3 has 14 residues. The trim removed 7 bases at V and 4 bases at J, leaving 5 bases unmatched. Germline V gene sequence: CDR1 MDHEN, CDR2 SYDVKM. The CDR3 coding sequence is TGTGCCAGCAACCCCGACAGGGGGAAAAACATTCAGTACTTC. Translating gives CASNPDRGKNIQYF.

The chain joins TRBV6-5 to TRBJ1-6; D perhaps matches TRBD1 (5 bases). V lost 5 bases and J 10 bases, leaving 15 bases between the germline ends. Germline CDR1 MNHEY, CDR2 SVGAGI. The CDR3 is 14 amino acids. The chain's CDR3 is CASSRGGVGSPLHF. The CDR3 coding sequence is TGTGCCAGCAGTAGGGGCGGGGTTGGGTCACCCCTCCACTTT.

The CDR3 nucleotides read TGTGCCAGCAGCTTAGGCCGGGGGAATAATGAGCAGTTCTTC. It encodes CASSLGRGNNEQFF. V gene TRBV7-2 combines with J gene TRBJ2-1, with D perhaps matching TRBD2 (6 bases). The length of the CDR3 is 14 residues. Trimming took 1 base from V and 7 from J, leaving 11 bases between them. Germline values: CDR1 SGHTA, CDR2 FQGNSA.

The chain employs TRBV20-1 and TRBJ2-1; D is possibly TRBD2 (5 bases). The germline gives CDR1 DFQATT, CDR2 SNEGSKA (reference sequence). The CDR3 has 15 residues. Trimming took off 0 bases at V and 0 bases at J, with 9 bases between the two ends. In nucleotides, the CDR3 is TGCAGTGCTAGAGAAAGAGCGGTCTCCTACAATGAGCAGTTCTTC. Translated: CSARERAVSYNEQFF.

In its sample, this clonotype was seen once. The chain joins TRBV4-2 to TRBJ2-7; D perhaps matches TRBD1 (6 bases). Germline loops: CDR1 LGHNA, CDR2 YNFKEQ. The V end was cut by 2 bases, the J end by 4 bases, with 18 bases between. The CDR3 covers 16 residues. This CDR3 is CASSQRGGRTRYEQYF. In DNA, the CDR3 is TGTGCCAGCAGCCAACGAGGGGGTCGGACCAGATACGAGCAGTACTTC.

CDR3 sequence (DNA): TGTGCCAGCAGCAAAACCAGGGCGGAGACCCAGTACTTC. Its translation: CASSKTRAETQYF. V and J are TRBV6-5 and TRBJ2-5; possibly TRBD1 for D (5 bases). The CDR3 runs 13 residues. Trimming shortened V by 6 bases and J by 5 bases, and 13 bases separated the two germline ends. Germline loops: CDR1 MNHEY, CDR2 SVGAGI.

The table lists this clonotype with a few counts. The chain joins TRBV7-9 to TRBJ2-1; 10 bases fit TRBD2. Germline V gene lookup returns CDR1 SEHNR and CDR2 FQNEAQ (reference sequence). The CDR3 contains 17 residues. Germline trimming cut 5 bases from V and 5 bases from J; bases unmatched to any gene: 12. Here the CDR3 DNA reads TGTGCCAGCAGCCTCCATAGTAGCGGGGGGCGACACAATGAGCAGTTCTTC. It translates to CASSLHSSGGRHNEQFF.

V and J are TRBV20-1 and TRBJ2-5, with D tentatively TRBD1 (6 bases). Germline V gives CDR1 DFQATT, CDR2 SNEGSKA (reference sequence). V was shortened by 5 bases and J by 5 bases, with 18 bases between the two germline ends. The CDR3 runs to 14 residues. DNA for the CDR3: TGCAGTGCTCTAGGGTGGGGGCCCTTGGAGACCCAGTACTTC. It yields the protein CSALGWGPLETQYF.

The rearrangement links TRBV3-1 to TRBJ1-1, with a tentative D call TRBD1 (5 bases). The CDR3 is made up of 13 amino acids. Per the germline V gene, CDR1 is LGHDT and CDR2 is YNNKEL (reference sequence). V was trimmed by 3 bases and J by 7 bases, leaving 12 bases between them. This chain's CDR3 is CASSQGGLNEAFF. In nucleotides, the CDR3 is TGTGCCAGCAGCCAGGGGGGACTTAATGAAGCTTTCTTT.

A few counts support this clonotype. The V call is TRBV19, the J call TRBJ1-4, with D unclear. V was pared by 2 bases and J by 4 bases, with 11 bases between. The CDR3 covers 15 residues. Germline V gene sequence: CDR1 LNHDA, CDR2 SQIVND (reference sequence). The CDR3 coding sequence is TGTGCCAGTAGTATAAATCCCAGGCTTAATGAAAAACTGTTTTTT. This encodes CASSINPRLNEKLFF.

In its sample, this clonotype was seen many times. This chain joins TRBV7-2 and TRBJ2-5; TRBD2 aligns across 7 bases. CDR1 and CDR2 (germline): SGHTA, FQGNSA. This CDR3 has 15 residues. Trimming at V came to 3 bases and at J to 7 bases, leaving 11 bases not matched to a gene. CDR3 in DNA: TGTGCCAGCAGCTTCTCCGGGACGCCGGGAGGGACCCAGTACTTC. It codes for CASSFSGTPGGTQYF.

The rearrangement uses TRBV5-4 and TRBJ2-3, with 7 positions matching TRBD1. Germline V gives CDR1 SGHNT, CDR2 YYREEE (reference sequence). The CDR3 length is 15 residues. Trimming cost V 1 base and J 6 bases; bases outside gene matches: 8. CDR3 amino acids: CASSLRKQGWDTQYF. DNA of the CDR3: TGTGCCAGCAGCTTGAGGAAACAGGGGTGGGATACGCAGTATTTT.

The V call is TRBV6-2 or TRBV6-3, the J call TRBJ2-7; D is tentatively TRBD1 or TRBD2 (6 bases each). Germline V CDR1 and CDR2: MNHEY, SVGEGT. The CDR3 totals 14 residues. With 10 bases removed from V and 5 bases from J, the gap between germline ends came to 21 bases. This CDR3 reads CATDGGLLKNEQYF. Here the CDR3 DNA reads TGTGCCACGGACGGGGGCCTGTTGAAGAACGAGCAGTACTTC.

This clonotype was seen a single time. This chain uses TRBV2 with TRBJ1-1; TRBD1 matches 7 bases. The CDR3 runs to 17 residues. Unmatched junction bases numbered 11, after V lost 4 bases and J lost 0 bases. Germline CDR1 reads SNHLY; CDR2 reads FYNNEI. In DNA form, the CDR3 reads TGTGCCAGCAGTGCGCCCCGGGACAGTGTAATGAACACTGAAGCTTTCTTT. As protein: CASSAPRDSVMNTEAFF.

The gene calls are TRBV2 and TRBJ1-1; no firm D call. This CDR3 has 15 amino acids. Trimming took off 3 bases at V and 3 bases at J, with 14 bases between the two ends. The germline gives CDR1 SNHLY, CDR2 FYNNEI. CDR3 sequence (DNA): TGTGCCAGCAGTGATCGAGGGCCCGAGTACACTGAAGCTTTCTTT. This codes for CASSDRGPEYTEAFF. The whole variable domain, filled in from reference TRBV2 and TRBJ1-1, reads EPEVTQTPSHQVTQMGQEVILRCVPISNHLYFYWYRQILGQKVEFLVSFYNNEISEKSEIFDDQFSVERPDGSNFTLKIRSTKLEDSAMYFCASSDRGPEYTEAFFGQGTRLTVV.

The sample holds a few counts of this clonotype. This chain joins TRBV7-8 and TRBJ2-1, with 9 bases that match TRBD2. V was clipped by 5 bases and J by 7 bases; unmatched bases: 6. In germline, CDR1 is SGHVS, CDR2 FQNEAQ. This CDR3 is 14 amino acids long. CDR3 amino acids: CASSHRTSANEQFF. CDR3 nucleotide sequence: TGTGCCAGCAGCCATCGGACTAGCGCGAATGAGCAGTTCTTC.

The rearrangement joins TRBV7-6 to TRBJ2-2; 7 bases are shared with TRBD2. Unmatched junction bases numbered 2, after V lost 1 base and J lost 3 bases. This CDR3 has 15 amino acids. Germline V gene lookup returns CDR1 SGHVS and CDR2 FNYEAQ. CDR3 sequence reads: CASSLGAGYTGELFF. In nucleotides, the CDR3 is TGTGCCAGCAGCTTAGGAGCGGGATACACCGGGGAGCTGTTTTTT.

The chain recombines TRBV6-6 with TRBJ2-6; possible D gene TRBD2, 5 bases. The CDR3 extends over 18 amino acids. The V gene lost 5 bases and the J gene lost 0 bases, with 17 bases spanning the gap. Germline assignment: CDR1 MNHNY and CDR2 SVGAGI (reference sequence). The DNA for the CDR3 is TGTGCCAGCAGTGTCTCAGCTCTCGACTACTCTGGGGCCAACGTCCTGACTTTC. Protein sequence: CASSVSALDYSGANVLTF.

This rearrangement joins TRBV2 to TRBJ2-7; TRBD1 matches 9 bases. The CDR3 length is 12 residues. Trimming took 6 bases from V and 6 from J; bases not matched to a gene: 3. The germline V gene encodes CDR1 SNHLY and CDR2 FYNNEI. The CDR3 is CASRDRGSEQYF. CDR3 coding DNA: TGTGCCAGCAGGGACAGGGGAAGCGAGCAGTACTTC.

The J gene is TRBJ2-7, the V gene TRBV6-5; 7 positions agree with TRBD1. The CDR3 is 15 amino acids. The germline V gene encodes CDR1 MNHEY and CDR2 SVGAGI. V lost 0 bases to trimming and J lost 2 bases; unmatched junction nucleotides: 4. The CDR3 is CASSYSPQGAYEQYF. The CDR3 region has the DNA TGTGCCAGCAGTTACTCCCCGCAGGGGGCCTACGAGCAGTACTTC.

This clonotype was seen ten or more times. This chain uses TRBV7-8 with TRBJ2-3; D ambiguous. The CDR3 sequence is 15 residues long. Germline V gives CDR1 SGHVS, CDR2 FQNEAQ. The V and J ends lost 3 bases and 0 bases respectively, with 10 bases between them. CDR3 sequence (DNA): TGTGCCAGCAGCTTTTCATCCTACAGCACAGATACGCAGTATTTT. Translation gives CASSFSSYSTDTQYF.

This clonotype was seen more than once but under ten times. CDR3 region: CASSLKSGGGSYNEQFF. The CDR3 DNA reads as TGTGCCAGCAGCTTAAAAAGCGGGGGAGGGTCCTACAATGAGCAGTTCTTC. J is TRBJ2-1 and V is TRBV13; 8 bases align to TRBD2. The junction had 7 bases not matched to a gene; V was cut back by 2 bases and J by 1 base. The CDR3 runs 17 residues. In germline, CDR1 is PRHDT, CDR2 FYEKMQ (reference sequence).

The CDR3 region has the DNA TGTGCCAGCGAAGAGGCGGACGGGGCCAACGTCCTGACTTTC. Protein: CASEEADGANVLTF. The chain carries TRBV7-1 and TRBJ2-6; D gene uncertain. TRBV7-1 is marked as an open reading frame, function uncertain. V dropped 8 bases and J dropped 4 bases, with 12 bases sitting between them. The CDR3 is 14 amino acids.

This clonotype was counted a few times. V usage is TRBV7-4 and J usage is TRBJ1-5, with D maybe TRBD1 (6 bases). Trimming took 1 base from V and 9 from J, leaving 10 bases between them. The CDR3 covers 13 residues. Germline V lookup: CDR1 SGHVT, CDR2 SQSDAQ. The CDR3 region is CASSLEQGGPQHF. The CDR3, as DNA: TGTGCCAGCAGCTTAGAACAGGGAGGGCCCCAGCATTTT.